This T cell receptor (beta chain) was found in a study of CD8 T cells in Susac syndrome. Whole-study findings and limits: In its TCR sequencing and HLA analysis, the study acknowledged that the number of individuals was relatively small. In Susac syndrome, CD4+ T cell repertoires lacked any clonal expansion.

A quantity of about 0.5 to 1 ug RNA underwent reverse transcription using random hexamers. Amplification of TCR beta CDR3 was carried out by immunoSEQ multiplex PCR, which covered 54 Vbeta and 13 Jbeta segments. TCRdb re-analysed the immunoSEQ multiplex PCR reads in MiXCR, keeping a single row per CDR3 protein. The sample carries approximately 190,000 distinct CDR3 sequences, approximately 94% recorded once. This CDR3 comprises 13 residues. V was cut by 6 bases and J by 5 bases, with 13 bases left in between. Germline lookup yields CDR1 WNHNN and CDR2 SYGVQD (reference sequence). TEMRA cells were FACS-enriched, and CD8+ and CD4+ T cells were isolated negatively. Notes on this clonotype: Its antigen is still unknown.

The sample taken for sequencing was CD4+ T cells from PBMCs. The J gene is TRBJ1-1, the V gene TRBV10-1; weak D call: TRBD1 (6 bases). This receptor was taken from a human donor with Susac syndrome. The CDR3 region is CASRPTGQTEAFF. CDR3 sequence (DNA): TGCGCCAGCAGACCTACAGGGCAGACTGAAGCTTTCTTT.